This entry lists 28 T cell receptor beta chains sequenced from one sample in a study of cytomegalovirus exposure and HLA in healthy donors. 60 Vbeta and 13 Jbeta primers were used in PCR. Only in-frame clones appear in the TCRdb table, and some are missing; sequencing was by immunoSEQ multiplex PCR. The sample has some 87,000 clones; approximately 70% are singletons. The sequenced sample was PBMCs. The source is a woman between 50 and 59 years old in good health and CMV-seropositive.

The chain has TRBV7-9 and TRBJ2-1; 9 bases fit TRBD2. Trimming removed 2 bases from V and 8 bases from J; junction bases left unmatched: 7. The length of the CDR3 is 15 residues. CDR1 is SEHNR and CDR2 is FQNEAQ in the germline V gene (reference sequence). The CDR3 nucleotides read TGTGCCAGCAGCTTACAAGCGGGAGGTATCGATGAGCAGTTCTTC. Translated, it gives CASSLQAGGIDEQFF.

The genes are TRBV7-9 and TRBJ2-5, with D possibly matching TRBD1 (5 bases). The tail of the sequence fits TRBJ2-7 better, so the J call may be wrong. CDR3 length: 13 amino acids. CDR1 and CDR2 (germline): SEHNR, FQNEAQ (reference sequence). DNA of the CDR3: TGTGCCAGCAGGCAGGGAAGCTCCTACGAGCAGTACTTC. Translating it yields CASRQGSSYEQYF.

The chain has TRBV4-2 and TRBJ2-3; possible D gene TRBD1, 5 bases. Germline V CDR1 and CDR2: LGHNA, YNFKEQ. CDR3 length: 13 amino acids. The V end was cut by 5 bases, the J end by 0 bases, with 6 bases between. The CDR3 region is CASSGASTDTQYF. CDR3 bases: TGTGCCAGCAGCGGGGCTAGCACAGATACGCAGTATTTT.

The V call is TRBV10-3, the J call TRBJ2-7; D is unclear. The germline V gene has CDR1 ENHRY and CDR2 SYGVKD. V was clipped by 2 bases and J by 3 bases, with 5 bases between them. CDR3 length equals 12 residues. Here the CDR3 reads CAISERGYEQYF. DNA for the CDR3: TGTGCCATCAGTGAGCGCGGCTACGAGCAGTACTTC.

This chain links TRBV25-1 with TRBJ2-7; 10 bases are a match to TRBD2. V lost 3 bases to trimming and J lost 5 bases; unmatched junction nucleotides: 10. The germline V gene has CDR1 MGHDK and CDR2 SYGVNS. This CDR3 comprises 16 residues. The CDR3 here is CASSDWLAGVEDEQYF. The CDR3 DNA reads TGTGCCAGCAGTGACTGGCTAGCGGGAGTCGAGGACGAGCAGTACTTC.

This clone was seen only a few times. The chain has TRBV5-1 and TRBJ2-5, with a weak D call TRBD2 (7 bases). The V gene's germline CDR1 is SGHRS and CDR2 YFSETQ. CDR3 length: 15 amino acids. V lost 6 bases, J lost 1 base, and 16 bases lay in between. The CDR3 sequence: CASTAGGRIQETQYF. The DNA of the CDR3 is TGCGCCAGCACGGCCGGGGGGCGGATCCAAGAGACCCAGTACTTC.

CDR3 protein: CATTQRTGGQETQYF. The DNA of the CDR3 is TGTGCCACCACCCAACGGACAGGGGGGCAAGAGACCCAGTACTTC. The chain employs TRBV10-3 and TRBJ2-5; 10 bases match TRBD1. The germline V gene encodes CDR1 ENHRY and CDR2 SYGVKD. The V segment lost 10 bases and the J segment 2 bases; nucleotides outside the gene matches: 10. The CDR3 has 15 residues.

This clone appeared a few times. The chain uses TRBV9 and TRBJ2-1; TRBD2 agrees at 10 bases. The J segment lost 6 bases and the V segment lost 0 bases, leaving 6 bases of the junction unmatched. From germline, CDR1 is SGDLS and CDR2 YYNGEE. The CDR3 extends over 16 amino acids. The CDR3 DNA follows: TGTGCCAGCAGCGTAGGTCCTAGCGGGGGTCTCAATGAGCAGTTCTTC. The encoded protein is CASSVGPSGGLNEQFF.

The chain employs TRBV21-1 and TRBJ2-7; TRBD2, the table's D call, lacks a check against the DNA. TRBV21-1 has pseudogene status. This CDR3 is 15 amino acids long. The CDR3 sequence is CASSRLAGHVPEQYF. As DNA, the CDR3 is TGTGCCAGCAGCAGACTAGCGGGCCATGTGCCCGAGCAGTACTTC.

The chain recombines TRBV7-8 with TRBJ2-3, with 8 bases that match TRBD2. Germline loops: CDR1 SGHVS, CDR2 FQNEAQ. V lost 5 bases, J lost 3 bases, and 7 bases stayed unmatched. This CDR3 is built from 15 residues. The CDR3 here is CASSMSSGNTDTQYF. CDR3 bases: TGTGCCAGCAGCATGAGTAGCGGGAATACAGATACGCAGTATTTT.

This CDR3 is CASSRGQGGGTDTQYF. The CDR3 DNA reads TGTGCCAGCAGTCGTGGACAGGGGGGTGGCACAGATACGCAGTATTTT. The chain couples TRBV11-2 to TRBJ2-3; 10 nucleotides line up with TRBD1. The germline V gene has CDR1 SGHAT and CDR2 FQNNGV. Trimming at V came to 6 bases and at J to 1 base, leaving 7 bases not matched to a gene. The CDR3 extends over 16 amino acids.

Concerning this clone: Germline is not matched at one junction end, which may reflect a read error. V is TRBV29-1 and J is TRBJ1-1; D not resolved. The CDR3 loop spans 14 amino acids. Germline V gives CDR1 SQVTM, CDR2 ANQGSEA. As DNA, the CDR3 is TGCAGCGCTGAAAAAGGAGGGATGAACACTGAAGCTTTCTTT. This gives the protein CSAEKGGMNTEAFF.

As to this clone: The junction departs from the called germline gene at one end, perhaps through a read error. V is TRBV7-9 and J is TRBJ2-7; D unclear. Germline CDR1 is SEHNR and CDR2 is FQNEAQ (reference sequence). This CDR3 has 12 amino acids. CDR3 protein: CSSSLVVGEQYF. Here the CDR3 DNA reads TGTTCCAGCAGCTTAGTTGTCGGCGAGCAGTACTTC.

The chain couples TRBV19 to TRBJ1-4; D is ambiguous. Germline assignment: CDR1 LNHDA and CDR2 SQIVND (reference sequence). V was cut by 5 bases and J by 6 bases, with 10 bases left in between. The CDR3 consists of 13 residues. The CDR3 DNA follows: TGTGCCAGTAGTGCCGAGGCCGATGAAAAACTGTTTTTT. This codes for CASSAEADEKLFF.

CDR3 protein: CSVLKDSWEQYF. CDR3 coding DNA: TGCAGCGTTTTAAAGGACAGTTGGGAGCAGTACTTC. The chain is built from TRBV29-1 and TRBJ2-7, with a weak D call TRBD1 (6 bases). Between the trimmed V and J ends, which lost 5 bases and 7 bases, there was a span of 15 bases. The CDR3 loop spans 12 amino acids. Germline assignment: CDR1 SQVTM and CDR2 ANQGSEA.

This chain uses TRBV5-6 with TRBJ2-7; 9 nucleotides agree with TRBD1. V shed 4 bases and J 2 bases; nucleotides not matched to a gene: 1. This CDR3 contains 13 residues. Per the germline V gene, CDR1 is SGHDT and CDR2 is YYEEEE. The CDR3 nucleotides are TGTGCCAGCAGCGGACAGGGGACCTACGAGCAGTACTTC. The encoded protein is CASSGQGTYEQYF.

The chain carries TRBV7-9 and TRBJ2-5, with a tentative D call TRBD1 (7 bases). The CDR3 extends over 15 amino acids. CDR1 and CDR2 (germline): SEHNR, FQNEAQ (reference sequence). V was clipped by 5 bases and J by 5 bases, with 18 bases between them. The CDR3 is CASSPGGGPGETQYF. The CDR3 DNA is TGTGCCAGCAGCCCTGGAGGGGGCCCTGGGGAGACCCAGTACTTC.

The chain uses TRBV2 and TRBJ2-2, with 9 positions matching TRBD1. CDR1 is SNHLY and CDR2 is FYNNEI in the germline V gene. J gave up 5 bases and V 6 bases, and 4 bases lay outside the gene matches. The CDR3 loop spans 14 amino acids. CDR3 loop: CASRRQGGTGELFF. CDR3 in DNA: TGTGCCAGCAGGAGACAGGGGGGTACCGGGGAGCTGTTTTTT. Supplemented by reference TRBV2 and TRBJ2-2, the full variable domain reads EPEVTQTPSHQVTQMGQEVILRCVPISNHLYFYWYRQILGQKVEFLVSFYNNEISEKSEIFDDQFSVERPDGSNFTLKIRSTKLEDSAMYFCASRRQGGTGELFFGEGSRLTVL.

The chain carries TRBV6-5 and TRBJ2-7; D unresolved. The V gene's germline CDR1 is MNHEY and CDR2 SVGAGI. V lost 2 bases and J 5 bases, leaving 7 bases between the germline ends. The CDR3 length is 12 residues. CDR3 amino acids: CASSYSHHEQYF. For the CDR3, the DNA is TGTGCCAGCAGTTACAGCCACCACGAGCAGTACTTC.

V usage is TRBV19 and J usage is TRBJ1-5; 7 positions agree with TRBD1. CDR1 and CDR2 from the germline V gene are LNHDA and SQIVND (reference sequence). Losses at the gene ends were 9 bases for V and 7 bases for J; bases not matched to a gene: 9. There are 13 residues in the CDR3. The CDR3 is CASATGEWQPQHF. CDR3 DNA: TGTGCCAGCGCTACAGGGGAATGGCAGCCCCAGCATTTT.

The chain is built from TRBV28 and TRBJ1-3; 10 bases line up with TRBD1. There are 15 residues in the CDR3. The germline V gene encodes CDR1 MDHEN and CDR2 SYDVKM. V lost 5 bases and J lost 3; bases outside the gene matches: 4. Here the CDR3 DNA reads TGTGCCAGCAGTGGCGACAGGGGGCTTGGAAACACCATATATTTT. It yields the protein CASSGDRGLGNTIYF.

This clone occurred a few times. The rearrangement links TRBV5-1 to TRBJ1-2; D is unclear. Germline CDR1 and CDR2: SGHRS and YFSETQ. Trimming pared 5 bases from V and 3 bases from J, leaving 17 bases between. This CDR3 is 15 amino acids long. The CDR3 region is CASSLVSGSDYGYTF. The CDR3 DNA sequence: TGCGCCAGCAGTCTGGTATCCGGGTCCGACTATGGCTACACCTTC.

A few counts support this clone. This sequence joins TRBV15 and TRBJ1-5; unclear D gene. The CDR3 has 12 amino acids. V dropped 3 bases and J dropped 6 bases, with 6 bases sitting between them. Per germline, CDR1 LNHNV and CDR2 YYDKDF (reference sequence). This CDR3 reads CATSSTGQPQHF. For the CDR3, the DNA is TGTGCCACCAGCAGTACGGGTCAGCCCCAGCATTTT.

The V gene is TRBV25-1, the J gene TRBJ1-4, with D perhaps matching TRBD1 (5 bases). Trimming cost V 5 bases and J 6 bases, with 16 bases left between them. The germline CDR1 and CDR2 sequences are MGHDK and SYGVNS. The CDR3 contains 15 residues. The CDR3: CASSLQGLVDEKLFF. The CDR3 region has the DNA TGTGCCAGCAGTCTTCAGGGATTGGTGGATGAAAAACTGTTTTTT.

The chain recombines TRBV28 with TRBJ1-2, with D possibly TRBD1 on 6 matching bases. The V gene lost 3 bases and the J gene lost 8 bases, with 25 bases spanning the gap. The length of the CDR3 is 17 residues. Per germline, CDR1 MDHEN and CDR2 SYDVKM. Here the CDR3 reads CASSLASFHLRGSGYTF. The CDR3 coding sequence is TGTGCCAGCAGTTTGGCCTCGTTTCATTTGAGGGGGTCGGGCTACACCTTC.

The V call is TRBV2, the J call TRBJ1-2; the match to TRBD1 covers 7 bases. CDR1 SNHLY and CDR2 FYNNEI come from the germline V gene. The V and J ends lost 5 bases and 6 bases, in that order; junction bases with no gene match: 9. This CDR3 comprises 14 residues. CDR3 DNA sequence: TGTGCCAGCAGTAAGAGACAGGGTAGTAATGGCTACACCTTC. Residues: CASSKRQGSNGYTF.

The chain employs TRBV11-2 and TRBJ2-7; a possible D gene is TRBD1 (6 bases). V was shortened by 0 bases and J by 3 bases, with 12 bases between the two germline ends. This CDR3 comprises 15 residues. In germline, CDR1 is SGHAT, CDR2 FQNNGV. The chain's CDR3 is CASSLEGQPLYEQYF. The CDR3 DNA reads TGTGCCAGCAGCTTAGAAGGACAGCCCCTCTACGAGCAGTACTTC.

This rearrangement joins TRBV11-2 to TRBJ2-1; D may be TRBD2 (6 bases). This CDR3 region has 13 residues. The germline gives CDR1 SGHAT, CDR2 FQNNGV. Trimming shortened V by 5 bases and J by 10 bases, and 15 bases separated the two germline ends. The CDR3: CASSAYSAGEQFF. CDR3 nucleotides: TGTGCCAGCAGCGCATACTCTGCGGGGGAGCAGTTCTTC.